A selection of T cell receptor beta chains follows, all from one sample in a study of T cell changes during pregnancy in multiple sclerosis. The table came from immunoSEQ multiplex PCR; TCRdb's copy has only in-frame clones and leaves some out. This table holds under 95,000 clones, approximately 95% found once. Sequenced here: peripheral blood, sampled in the second trimester of pregnancy. These receptors were collected from a female donor in good health, enrolled as a control in a pregnancy study. Each CDR3 is given with its conserved first and last residue. A D gene is named only where the DNA matches it firmly. A clone size is listed for some rows: how often the clone was seen (once, few, many), or a class if it is expanded.

v_gene,j_gene,abundance,d_gene,CDR3aa,CDR3nt
TRBV6-6,TRBJ2-5,-,-,CASSTGETQYF,TGTGCCAGCAGTACCGGAGAGACCCAGTACTTC
TRBV28,TRBJ1-2,-,-,CASSAYSYGYTF,TGTGCCAGCAGTGCGTACAGCTATGGCTACACCTTC
TRBV6-5,TRBJ2-7,-,TRBD2,CASSYSVAGGGEQYF,TGTGCCAGCAGTTACTCGGTCGCGGGAGGAGGCGAGCAGTACTTC
TRBV28,TRBJ1-5,-,TRBD1,CASSLYRGQGSNQPQHF,TGTGCCAGCAGTTTATACCGAGGACAGGGTAGCAATCAGCCCCAGCATTTT
TRBV27,TRBJ2-1,-,TRBD1,CASRTDRGLYNEQFF,TGTGCCAGCAGGACCGACAGGGGGCTTTACAATGAGCAGTTCTTC
TRBV6-5,TRBJ1-2,-,TRBD1,CASSYSTGYTGYTF,TGTGCCAGCAGTTACTCGACAGGGTATACCGGCTACACCTTC
TRBV27,TRBJ2-7,medium-sized,TRBD2,CASSPLSPSGSFEQYF,TGTGCCAGCAGTCCCCTAAGTCCCAGCGGGAGCTTCGAGCAGTACTTC
TRBV19,TRBJ2-2,-,TRBD1,CASSPGGELTGELFF,TGTGCCAGTAGTCCAGGGGGCGAGTTGACCGGGGAGCTGTTTTTT
TRBV7-9,TRBJ2-3,once,TRBD2,CASSLVSGGITDTQYF,TGTGCCAGCAGCTTAGTTTCGGGAGGGATAACAGATACGCAGTATTTT
TRBV30,TRBJ1-2,once,-,CAWSDGGIYGYTF,TGTGCCTGGAGCGACGGAGGAATCTATGGCTACACCTTC
TRBV6-4,TRBJ2-1,-,-,CASSGSASSYNEQFF,TGTGCCAGCAGTGGGTCCGCGTCCTCCTACAATGAGCAGTTCTTC
TRBV27,TRBJ2-7,once,-,CASSPSGYEQYF,TGTGCCAGCAGTCCCTCCGGGTACGAGCAGTACTTC
TRBV2,TRBJ1-5,-,-,CASQGGGQPQHF,TGTGCCAGCCAGGGAGGGGGACAGCCCCAGCATTTT
TRBV6-1,TRBJ1-5,-,TRBD1,CASRPPGQGNQPQHF,TGTGCCAGCAGACCTCCGGGACAGGGGAATCAGCCCCAGCATTTT
TRBV2,TRBJ2-1,-,TRBD1,CASSAGGWQFF,TGTGCCAGCAGTGCAGGGGGCTGGCAGTTCTTC
TRBV28,TRBJ2-3,-,TRBD2,CASSSPAGGLDTQYF,TGTGCCAGCAGTTCACCAGCGGGAGGGCTAGATACGCAGTATTTT
TRBV19,TRBJ2-7,-,-,CASGGNSYEQYF,TGTGCCAGTGGTGGCAACTCCTACGAGCAGTACTTC
TRBV6-5,TRBJ2-3,-,-,CASKTGDVTDTQYF,TGTGCCAGCAAGACGGGAGATGTCACAGATACGCAGTATTTT
TRBV28,TRBJ2-3,once,TRBD2,CASSLVRASGTLQGTDTQYF,TGTGCCAGCAGTTTAGTGAGGGCCAGCGGGACGTTACAAGGCACAGATACGCAGTATTTT
TRBV15,TRBJ1-2,-,-,CATSRDRGLGYGYTF,TGTGCCACCAGCAGAGATAGGGGGTTGGGCTATGGCTACACCTTC
TRBV27,TRBJ1-2,-,-,CASSFAQGVGYTF,TGTGCCAGCAGTTTCGCCCAGGGCGTCGGCTACACCTTC
TRBV5-6,TRBJ2-2,-,TRBD2,CASSSRLAGGPRTGELFF,TGTGCCAGCAGCTCTAGGTTAGCGGGAGGGCCTCGCACCGGGGAGCTGTTTTTT
TRBV27,TRBJ2-1,-,TRBD1,CASSLLVGQGDYNEQFF,TGTGCCAGCAGTTTGCTCGTGGGACAGGGGGACTACAATGAGCAGTTCTTC
TRBV19,TRBJ1-1,few,-,CASSMAGSMNTEAFF,TGTGCCAGTAGTATGGCAGGTTCCATGAACACTGAAGCTTTCTTT